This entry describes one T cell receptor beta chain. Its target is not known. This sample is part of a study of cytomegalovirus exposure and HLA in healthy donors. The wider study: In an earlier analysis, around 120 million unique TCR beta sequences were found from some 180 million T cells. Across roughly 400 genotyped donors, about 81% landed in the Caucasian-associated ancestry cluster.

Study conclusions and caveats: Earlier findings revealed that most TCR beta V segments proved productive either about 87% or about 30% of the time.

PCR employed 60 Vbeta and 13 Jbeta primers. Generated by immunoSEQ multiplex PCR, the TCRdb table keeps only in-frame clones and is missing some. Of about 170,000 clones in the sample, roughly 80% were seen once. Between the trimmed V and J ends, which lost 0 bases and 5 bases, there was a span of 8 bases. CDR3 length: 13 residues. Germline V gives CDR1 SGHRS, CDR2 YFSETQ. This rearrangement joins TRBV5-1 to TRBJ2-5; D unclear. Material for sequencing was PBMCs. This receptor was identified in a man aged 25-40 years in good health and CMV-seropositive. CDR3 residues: CASSLVVEETQYF. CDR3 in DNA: TGCGCCAGCAGCTTGGTTGTGGAGGAGACCCAGTACTTC. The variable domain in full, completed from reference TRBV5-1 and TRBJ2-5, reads KAGVTQTPRYLIKTRGQQVTLSCSPISGHRSVSWYQQTPGQGLQFLFEYFSETQRNKGNFPGRFSGRQFSNSRSEMNVSTLELGDSALYLCASSLVVEETQYFGPGTRLLVL.